These T cell receptor beta chains were read from a single sample in a study of blood T cell repertoires in COVID-19. Sequencing was performed with immunoSEQ multiplex PCR; in TCRdb, only in-frame clones are kept and a portion is missing. The repertoire holds more than 45,000 clones, 85% to 90% seen once, with 1.4% in the top ten. Material: peripheral blood. These receptor sequences come from a man in his fifties or sixties with acute or convalescent COVID-19. Each CDR3 is given with its conserved first and last residue. The D gene is left open where the match is weak. Some rows have no size entry. The others give once, few or many, or a class for an expanded clone.

TRBV4-2,13,TRBD2,TRBJ2-1,NA,CASSQSSGGEQFF,TGTGCCAGCAGCCAATCTAGCGGGGGTGAGCAGTTCTTC
TRBV11-2,15,TRBD2,TRBJ2-7,NA,CASSSGLAGSYEQYF,TGTGCCAGCAGCTCGGGACTAGCGGGGTCCTACGAGCAGTACTTC
TRBV6-2/TRBV6-3,20,TRBD1,TRBJ1-1,NA,CASSPHPGTGRVRSRTEAFF,TGTGCCAGCAGTCCACATCCCGGGACAGGGAGGGTGAGATCGAGGACTGAAGCTTTCTTT
TRBV7-9,13,TRBD1,TRBJ2-7,few,CASSPRQGYEQYF,TGTGCCAGCAGCCCGCGACAGGGCTACGAGCAGTACTTC
TRBV5-1,14,NA,TRBJ2-7,few,CASSTYEGRGEQYF,TGCGCCAGCAGCACCTACGAGGGCCGAGGGGAGCAGTACTTC
TRBV19,13,NA,TRBJ2-2,NA,CASSRLDTGELFF,TGTGCCAGTAGTAGATTAGACACCGGGGAGCTGTTTTTT
TRBV30,16,TRBD1,TRBJ1-6,NA,CAWSWDRSSYNSPLHF,TGTGCCTGGAGTTGGGACAGGAGCTCCTATAATTCACCCCTCCACTTT
TRBV9,15,NA,TRBJ1-6,NA,CASSVQGGYNSPLHF,TGTGCCAGCAGCGTCCAGGGTGGCTATAATTCACCCCTCCACTTT
TRBV11-1,16,NA,TRBJ2-5,NA,CASSLGGPQGRETQYF,TGTGCCAGCAGCTTAGGGGGGCCACAGGGCCGGGAGACCCAGTACTTC
TRBV29-1,16,NA,TRBJ2-5,NA,CSAHWNRVEKGETQYF,TGCAGCGCTCACTGGAACAGGGTCGAAAAAGGGGAGACCCAGTACTTC
TRBV27,15,TRBD2,TRBJ2-1,NA,CASSLLAGEYNEQFF,TGTGCCAGCAGTCTCCTAGCGGGAGAATACAATGAGCAGTTCTTC
TRBV5-5,15,NA,TRBJ2-5,NA,CASSLDTQYQETQYF,TGTGCCAGCAGCTTGGATACGCAGTACCAAGAGACCCAGTACTTC
TRBV2,16,NA,TRBJ1-5,once,CASSEGGRRSNQPQHF,TGTGCCAGCAGTGAAGGGGGGAGGCGTAGCAATCAGCCCCAGCATTTT
TRBV28,12,NA,TRBJ2-1,NA,CASSLLYNEQFF,TGTGCCAGCAGTCTCCTATACAATGAGCAGTTCTTC
TRBV6-2/TRBV6-3,16,NA,TRBJ1-1,NA,CASSGLNGRMNTEAFF,TGTGCCAGCAGCGGACTTAACGGACGCATGAACACTGAAGCTTTCTTT
TRBV20-1,11,NA,TRBJ2-7,NA,CSASEGREQYF,TGCAGTGCTAGTGAGGGCCGGGAGCAGTACTTC
TRBV3-1/TRBV3-2,16,TRBD2,TRBJ2-7,NA,CASSQAPGLPPYEQYF,TGTGCCAGCAGCCAAGCACCGGGACTACCCCCCTACGAGCAGTACTTC
TRBV6-2/TRBV6-3,11,NA,TRBJ1-6,medium-sized,CASSSGSPLHF,TGTGCCAGCAGTTCGGGATCACCCCTCCACTTT
TRBV5-1,14,NA,TRBJ2-1,NA,CASSGNQGYNEQFF,TGCGCCAGCAGCGGGAACCAGGGCTACAATGAGCAGTTCTTC
TRBV7-3,15,TRBD2,TRBJ2-1,NA,CASSSTSGSSNEQFF,TGTGCCAGCAGCTCGACTAGCGGGAGTTCGAATGAGCAGTTCTTC
TRBV30,13,TRBD1,TRBJ1-2,few,CAWNKGGDYGYTF,TGTGCCTGGAACAAAGGGGGCGACTATGGCTACACCTTC
TRBV14,16,NA,TRBJ2-1,NA,CASSQEVGLGRNEQFF,TGTGCCAGCAGCCAAGAAGTGGGCCTGGGGAGGAATGAGCAGTTCTTC
TRBV19,15,NA,TRBJ1-5,NA,CASSATEGRHQPQHF,TGTGCCAGTAGTGCCACGGAGGGGCGGCATCAGCCCCAGCATTTT
TRBV2,15,TRBD2,TRBJ2-1,NA,CASSGTSGRANEQFF,TGTGCCAGCAGTGGGACTAGCGGGAGGGCGAATGAGCAGTTCTTC
TRBV11-3,15,NA,TRBJ2-5,NA,CASSSSFPRSETQYF,TGTGCCAGCAGCTCCAGCTTCCCTAGGTCCGAGACCCAGTACTTC
TRBV7-8,12,NA,TRBJ2-7,NA,CASSLPFYEQYF,TGTGCCAGCAGCTTACCCTTCTACGAGCAGTACTTC
TRBV5-1,16,TRBD1,TRBJ1-1,NA,CASSFTQGGLGTEAFF,TGCGCCAGCAGCTTTACCCAGGGGGGCCTTGGCACTGAAGCTTTCTTT
TRBV5-1,15,NA,TRBJ1-2,NA,CASSHSGVDLYGYTF,TGCGCCAGCAGCCACTCGGGGGTGGATCTCTATGGCTACACCTTC
TRBV5-1,15,NA,TRBJ2-2,NA,CASSLRESGTGELFF,TGCGCCAGCAGCTTACGGGAGAGCGGCACCGGGGAGCTGTTTTTT
TRBV7-9,16,NA,TRBJ1-4,NA,CASSFPGGRGNEKLFF,TGTGCCAGCAGCTTCCCCGGGGGACGAGGTAATGAAAAACTGTTTTTT
TRBV7-9,16,TRBD2,TRBJ2-1,NA,CASSLWLAGVHNEQFF,TGTGCCAGCAGCTTATGGCTAGCGGGTGTCCACAATGAGCAGTTCTTC
TRBV28,16,NA,TRBJ1-5,NA,CASSSPSGLRNQPQHF,TGTGCCAGCAGTTCCCCGTCAGGGTTGCGCAATCAGCCCCAGCATTTT
TRBV27,17,TRBD2,TRBJ2-5,NA,CASSSGLAGVGGETQYF,TGTGCCAGCAGTTCGGGACTAGCGGGAGTAGGGGGAGAGACCCAGTACTTC
TRBV3-1/TRBV3-2,17,NA,TRBJ2-3,NA,CASQALPLAVSTDTQYF,TGTGCCAGTCAGGCCCTTCCTCTAGCTGTTTCCACAGATACGCAGTATTTT
TRBV19,16,TRBD2,TRBJ2-5,NA,CASSPGLAGGSETQYF,TGTGCCAGTAGTCCAGGACTAGCGGGGGGGTCGGAGACCCAGTACTTC
TRBV6-2/TRBV6-3,16,NA,TRBJ1-2,NA,CASSKPLAGGHYGYTF,TGTGCCAGCAGTAAACCTCTAGCCGGGGGACACTATGGCTACACCTTC
TRBV6-2/TRBV6-3,11,TRBD1,TRBJ2-1,NA,CASSGTVLQFF,TGTGCCAGCAGCGGGACAGTCCTACAGTTCTTC
TRBV25-1,14,TRBD1,TRBJ1-6,NA,CASSESQGGSPLHF,TGTGCCAGCAGTGAATCCCAGGGGGGATCACCCCTCCACTTT
TRBV19,16,TRBD1,TRBJ1-5,once,CACGDRVVHGDQPQHF,TGTGCTTGCGGGGACAGGGTAGTTCATGGCGATCAGCCCCAGCATTTT
TRBV13,17,TRBD2,TRBJ2-2,NA,CASSLGGASGRFGELFF,TGTGCCAGCAGCTTGGGAGGGGCTAGCGGGAGATTCGGGGAGCTGTTTTTT
TRBV4-3,16,NA,TRBJ1-1,NA,CASSQDQYSLNTEAFF,TGCGCCAGCAGCCAAGATCAGTATAGCCTGAACACTGAAGCTTTCTTT
TRBV6-5,13,NA,TRBJ1-6,NA,CASRDGNNSPLHF,TGTGCCAGCAGGGACGGGAATAATTCACCCCTCCACTTT
TRBV5-1,15,NA,TRBJ1-5,NA,CASSLDAGRNQPQHF,TGCGCCAGCAGCTTGGATGCGGGGAGAAATCAGCCCCAGCATTTT
TRBV19,14,TRBD1,TRBJ1-5,few,CASSIGGGPQPQHF,TGTGCCAGTAGTATAGGAGGGGGCCCGCAGCCCCAGCATTTT
TRBV5-6,15,NA,TRBJ1-2,NA,CASSPKLTEHYGYTF,TGTGCCAGCAGCCCAAAACTGACTGAGCACTATGGCTACACCTTC
TRBV10-3,14,NA,TRBJ1-5,NA,CAISDQALRQPQHF,TGTGCCATCAGTGATCAGGCCTTGAGACAGCCCCAGCATTTT
TRBV28,15,NA,TRBJ1-4,few,CASSRPGGTNEKLFF,TGTGCCAGCAGCCGACCCGGCGGGACTAATGAAAAACTGTTTTTT
TRBV7-8,14,TRBD1,TRBJ2-5,NA,CASSLAGGVETQYF,TGTGCCAGCAGCTTGGCAGGGGGCGTTGAGACCCAGTACTTC